Listed below are T cell receptor beta chains from one sample, sequenced in a study of siplizumab effects on memory and regulatory T cells. The data were produced by immunoSEQ multiplex PCR, yet TCRdb's version contains in-frame clones alone and is incomplete. The sample records roughly 120,000 clones, roughly 94% being singletons. The specimen sequenced was non-Treg CD4+ T cells sorted from blood. The source is a human donor in good health. Each CDR3 is given with its conserved first and last residue. The order of the fields is D gene, J gene, clone size, V gene, CDR3 DNA, CDR3 protein. D genes are given only for firm matches. Not every row has a clone size; where given, it reads once, few, many or a size class.

d_call: TRBD1; j_call: TRBJ1-5; clone_size: NA; v_call: TRBV6-6; cdr3_nt: TGTGCCAGCAGACAGGGGGCTTTAAACCAGCCCCAGCATTTT; cdr3_aa: CASRQGALNQPQHF
d_call: NA; j_call: TRBJ2-4; clone_size: NA; v_call: TRBV19; cdr3_nt: TGTGCCAGTAGTACAAGGACGGGGAACATTCAGTACTTC; cdr3_aa: CASSTRTGNIQYF
d_call: NA; j_call: TRBJ2-1; clone_size: NA; v_call: TRBV10-3; cdr3_nt: TGTGCCATCAGACTAGACATTAACAATGAGCAGTTCTTC; cdr3_aa: CAIRLDINNEQFF
d_call: NA; j_call: TRBJ2-5; clone_size: NA; v_call: TRBV7-7; cdr3_nt: TGTGCTAGCAGCTTAGGCGGGCAAGAGACCCAGTACTTC; cdr3_aa: CASSLGGQETQYF
d_call: NA; j_call: TRBJ1-4; clone_size: NA; v_call: TRBV5-1; cdr3_nt: TGCGCCAGCAGCGAAGCCCAGGGATTTGCAACTAATGAAAAACTGTTTTTT; cdr3_aa: CASSEAQGFATNEKLFF
d_call: NA; j_call: TRBJ1-1; clone_size: NA; v_call: TRBV30; cdr3_nt: TGTGCCTGGAACGAACAGCTTGTTGAAGCTTTCTTT; cdr3_aa: CAWNEQLVEAFF
d_call: NA; j_call: TRBJ1-2; clone_size: NA; v_call: TRBV5-1; cdr3_nt: TGCGCCAGCAGCTTGCGGCGGCTCTCGGAGGGCTACACCTTC; cdr3_aa: CASSLRRLSEGYTF
d_call: TRBD1; j_call: TRBJ1-1; clone_size: NA; v_call: TRBV10-3; cdr3_nt: TGTGCCATCAGTGAGTCGAGGCAGGGGGGCAGTGCTGAAGCTTTCTTT; cdr3_aa: CAISESRQGGSAEAFF
d_call: NA; j_call: TRBJ2-2; clone_size: NA; v_call: TRBV9; cdr3_nt: TGTGCCAGCAGCGCCAGGGCTGACACCGGGGAGCTGTTTTTT; cdr3_aa: CASSARADTGELFF
d_call: NA; j_call: TRBJ2-6; clone_size: NA; v_call: TRBV2; cdr3_nt: TGTGCCAGCAGTGCAGCTAGGAGAACTGGGGCCAACGTCCTGACTTTC; cdr3_aa: CASSAARRTGANVLTF
d_call: NA; j_call: TRBJ2-1; clone_size: NA; v_call: TRBV6-5; cdr3_nt: TGTGCCAGCAGTCGGGGGAATGAGCAGTTCTTC; cdr3_aa: CASSRGNEQFF
d_call: NA; j_call: TRBJ2-5; clone_size: NA; v_call: TRBV9; cdr3_nt: TGTGCCAGCAGCGGGGGGACCGCTGGCCGACAAGAGACCCAGTACTTC; cdr3_aa: CASSGGTAGRQETQYF
d_call: NA; j_call: TRBJ1-2; clone_size: NA; v_call: TRBV7-9; cdr3_nt: TGTGCCAGCAGCTTGGATACGGACCCCTCCTATGGCTACACCTTC; cdr3_aa: CASSLDTDPSYGYTF
d_call: NA; j_call: TRBJ1-2; clone_size: NA; v_call: TRBV10-3; cdr3_nt: TGTGCCTTTGGACCAACAGGGAGCTATGGCTACACCTTC; cdr3_aa: CAFGPTGSYGYTF
d_call: NA; j_call: TRBJ2-7; clone_size: NA; v_call: TRBV5-5; cdr3_nt: TGTGCCAGCAGCTTGGAAGGTTCGGGAATTCGCTACGAGCAGTACTTC; cdr3_aa: CASSLEGSGIRYEQYF
d_call: NA; j_call: TRBJ1-2; clone_size: NA; v_call: TRBV5-4; cdr3_nt: TGTGCCAGCAGCGCCGAGAGTAGGGGTTCGTCCTATGGCTACACCTTC; cdr3_aa: CASSAESRGSSYGYTF
d_call: NA; j_call: TRBJ1-1; clone_size: NA; v_call: TRBV7-2; cdr3_nt: TGTGCCAGCACCCCCGGGGGGTTTGGCACTGAAGCTTTCTTT; cdr3_aa: CASTPGGFGTEAFF
d_call: TRBD2; j_call: TRBJ2-7; clone_size: many; v_call: TRBV6-4; cdr3_nt: TGTGCCAGCATTTGGACTAGCGGGAGGGCCACCTACGAGCAGTACTTC; cdr3_aa: CASIWTSGRATYEQYF
d_call: TRBD1; j_call: TRBJ1-4; clone_size: NA; v_call: TRBV29-1; cdr3_nt: TGCAGCGGGCAGGGGGATACGGCAACTAATGAAAAACTGTTTTTT; cdr3_aa: CSGQGDTATNEKLFF
d_call: TRBD1; j_call: TRBJ2-7; clone_size: NA; v_call: TRBV6-5; cdr3_nt: TGTGCCAGCAGTCGGGGTTCGGACAGGGGCCACGAGCAGTACTTC; cdr3_aa: CASSRGSDRGHEQYF
d_call: NA; j_call: TRBJ2-3; clone_size: once; v_call: TRBV18; cdr3_nt: TGTGCCAGCTCACTCTTCCAGACAGTGGATACGCAGTATTTT; cdr3_aa: CASSLFQTVDTQYF
d_call: NA; j_call: TRBJ1-5; clone_size: NA; v_call: TRBV7-9; cdr3_nt: TGTGCCAGCAGCTCAGGACAATCCCAGCATTTT; cdr3_aa: CASSSGQSQHF
d_call: NA; j_call: TRBJ1-1; clone_size: NA; v_call: TRBV2; cdr3_nt: TGTGCCAGCAGTCGGCACATTGAAGCTTTCTTT; cdr3_aa: CASSRHIEAFF
d_call: TRBD1; j_call: TRBJ2-7; clone_size: NA; v_call: TRBV29-1; cdr3_nt: TGCAGCGTTCACCCGGGACAGGCTGGCGAGCAGTACTTC; cdr3_aa: CSVHPGQAGEQYF
d_call: TRBD1; j_call: TRBJ2-1; clone_size: NA; v_call: TRBV18; cdr3_nt: TGTGCCAGCTCACCCCAGACAGGGCTGTTCTTC; cdr3_aa: CASSPQTGLFF
d_call: NA; j_call: TRBJ1-3; clone_size: NA; v_call: TRBV5-4; cdr3_nt: TGTGCCAGCAGCTTTAGAGACAGGGGAAACACCATATATTTT; cdr3_aa: CASSFRDRGNTIYF
d_call: NA; j_call: TRBJ2-7; clone_size: NA; v_call: TRBV6-1; cdr3_nt: TGTGCCAGCAGTCCAATGGGAAGGACCCCTGACGAGCAGTACTTC; cdr3_aa: CASSPMGRTPDEQYF
d_call: TRBD2; j_call: TRBJ2-3; clone_size: once; v_call: TRBV6-6; cdr3_nt: TGTGCCAGCAGTCCGCGGGGGTATACAGATACGCAGTATTTT; cdr3_aa: CASSPRGYTDTQYF
d_call: NA; j_call: TRBJ2-3; clone_size: NA; v_call: TRBV18; cdr3_nt: TGTGCCAGCTCACCCTCCGGGAGCCGCACAGATACGCAGTATTTT; cdr3_aa: CASSPSGSRTDTQYF
d_call: NA; j_call: TRBJ2-2; clone_size: few; v_call: TRBV27; cdr3_nt: TGTGCCAGCAGTTCCCCGGGGGGGGAGCTGTTTTTT; cdr3_aa: CASSSPGGELFF
d_call: NA; j_call: TRBJ2-2; clone_size: NA; v_call: TRBV6-4; cdr3_nt: TGTGCCAGCAGTGACTCAGGGTCCACCGGGGAGCTGTTTTTT; cdr3_aa: CASSDSGSTGELFF
d_call: TRBD1; j_call: TRBJ1-2; clone_size: NA; v_call: TRBV7-9; cdr3_nt: TGTGCCAGCAGCTTTTTGACAGGGGGCTCCCAACTCTTC; cdr3_aa: CASSFLTGGSQLF
d_call: NA; j_call: TRBJ1-1; clone_size: NA; v_call: TRBV7-2; cdr3_nt: TGTGCCAGCAGCTTCCTTCAGACTAACACTGAAGCTTTCTTT; cdr3_aa: CASSFLQTNTEAFF
d_call: TRBD2; j_call: TRBJ2-1; clone_size: NA; v_call: TRBV9; cdr3_nt: TGTGCCAGCAGCGCGACCGGACTAGCGGGAGTAAATGAGCAGTTCTTC; cdr3_aa: CASSATGLAGVNEQFF